The next 26 T cell receptor beta chains were all read from a single sample in a study of blood T cell repertoires in COVID-19 (dated by TCRdb to 2020 to 2021). The library relied on the immunoSEQ multiplex PCR assay. Imported from immuneACCESS, the table was reduced by TCRdb to in-frame sequences with V and J called. These copies leave out some clones; in studies compared against another copy, an unresolved V gene accounts for under half, and the cause of the remainder is not known. This sample holds about 220,000 clones; more than 75% were observed only once. The ten top clones hold approximately 5.2% of the sample. The sequenced sample consisted of peripheral blood. The receptor set was obtained from a woman in her 70s with COVID-19, enrolled during active disease.

V is TRBV7-2 and J is TRBJ1-2; 8 bases are shared with TRBD1. The CDR3 length is 15 residues. V dropped 5 bases and J dropped 4; count of bases not matched to a gene: 9. Germline lookup yields CDR1 SGHTA and CDR2 FQGNSA. In nucleotides, the CDR3 is TGTGCCAGCAGCGACCGGGACAGGCTAAGCTATGGCTACACCTTC. Translated: CASSDRDRLSYGYTF.

CDR3 sequence reads: CASSLLAENTEAFF. CDR3 DNA: TGTGCCAGCAGCTTACTGGCAGAGAACACTGAAGCTTTCTTT. The rearrangement joins TRBV7-8 to TRBJ1-1; D is undetermined. Germline V lookup: CDR1 SGHVS, CDR2 FQNEAQ. The CDR3 has 14 amino acids. V dropped 2 bases and J dropped 1 base, with 8 bases sitting between them.

This chain connects TRBV27 to TRBJ2-1; TRBD1 aligns across 9 bases. The length of the CDR3 is 15 residues. V was pared by 3 bases and J by 5 bases, with 5 bases of the junction left unmatched. Germline assignment: CDR1 MNHEY and CDR2 SMNVEV (reference sequence). This chain's CDR3 is CASSFPGTGNNEQFF. The CDR3, as DNA: TGTGCCAGCAGTTTCCCCGGGACAGGGAACAATGAGCAGTTCTTC.

This chain joins TRBV3-1 (or the pseudogene TRBV3-2) and TRBJ2-1, with 14 bases lining up with TRBD2. Per the germline V gene, CDR1 is LGHDT and CDR2 is YNNKEL (reference sequence). The ends lost 1 base at V and 6 bases at J; junction bases unmatched: 8. The CDR3 contains 18 residues. The CDR3 is CASSQGLVGTSGSNEQFF. CDR3 nucleotide sequence: TGTGCCAGCAGCCAAGGATTGGTAGGGACTAGCGGGAGCAATGAGCAGTTCTTC.

This clone was observed a handful of times. The rearrangement links TRBV19 to TRBJ2-3; 7 nucleotides align to TRBD2. The V gene's germline CDR1 is LNHDA and CDR2 SQIVND (reference sequence). J lost 4 bases, V lost 6 bases, and 10 bases had no gene match. This CDR3 region has 15 residues. CDR3 loop: CASRKGGRVSDTQYF. The CDR3 coding sequence is TGTGCCAGTAGAAAGGGCGGGAGAGTGTCAGATACGCAGTATTTT.

J is TRBJ2-6 and V is TRBV11-2, with 8 bases matching TRBD1. CDR1 is SGHAT, CDR2 FQNNGV, per germline. V was pared by 5 bases and J by 9 bases, with 3 bases of the junction left unmatched. The CDR3 runs to 13 residues. CDR3: CASSPDRDNVLTF. The CDR3 region has the DNA TGTGCCAGCAGCCCGGACAGGGACAACGTCCTGACTTTC.

The rearrangement links TRBV19 to TRBJ1-5; a possible D gene is TRBD1 (5 bases). Germline assignment: CDR1 LNHDA and CDR2 SQIVND (reference sequence). The CDR3 length is 16 residues. CDR3 region: CVKRGRTTWGNQPQHF. CDR3 DNA: TGTGTCAAACGAGGTAGGACAACCTGGGGCAATCAGCCCCAGCATTTT.

This clone appeared a few times. The chain carries TRBV6-5 and TRBJ1-2; 7 nucleotides line up with TRBD1. CDR1 is MNHEY, CDR2 SVGAGI, per germline. V shed 2 bases and J 2 bases; nucleotides not matched to a gene: 5. The CDR3 totals 15 residues. Here the CDR3 reads CASSYTGTVNYGYTF. Written as DNA, the CDR3 is TGTGCCAGCAGTTACACCGGGACAGTCAACTATGGCTACACCTTC.

V usage is TRBV28 and J usage is TRBJ1-5; 8 bases fit TRBD1. CDR1 MDHEN and CDR2 SYDVKM come from the germline V gene. The CDR3 is 16 amino acids. V lost 5 bases and J lost 7; bases outside the gene matches: 13. In DNA, the CDR3 is TGTGCCAGCAGTCCTACAGGGGGAGGAGCCCTCCAGCCCCAGCATTTT. This encodes CASSPTGGGALQPQHF.

The V and J genes are TRBV9 and TRBJ2-1; D might be TRBD2 (6 bases). In germline, CDR1 is SGDLS, CDR2 YYNGEE. This CDR3 spans 14 amino acids. V gave up 4 bases and J gave up 9 bases, with 17 bases separating them. The CDR3 loop is CASSLGGGHGEQFF. CDR3 bases: TGTGCCAGCAGCCTCGGAGGAGGGCACGGTGAGCAGTTCTTC. Full variable domain (remainder filled in from reference TRBV9 and TRBJ2-1): DSGVTQTPKHLITATGQRVTLRCSPRSGDLSVYWYQQSLDQGLQFLIQYYNGEERAKGNILERFSAQQFPDLHSELNLSSLELGDSALYFCASSLGGGHGEQFFGPGTRLTVL.

The V gene is TRBV27, the J gene TRBJ1-5; 8 bases are a match to TRBD1. J lost 0 bases, V lost 4 bases, and 8 bases had no gene match. Germline lookup yields CDR1 MNHEY and CDR2 SMNVEV (reference sequence). This CDR3 contains 17 residues. The CDR3, as DNA: TGTGCCAGCAGTTCCCCCCCTGACAGGGGTAGCAATCAGCCCCAGCATTTT. Its translation: CASSSPPDRGSNQPQHF.

This clone was seen a handful of times. The chain joins TRBV7-2 to TRBJ2-3, with 12 bases identical to TRBD2. The CDR3 covers 15 residues. J was trimmed by 5 bases and V by 4 bases; bases with no gene match: 4. Germline lookup yields CDR1 SGHTA and CDR2 FQGNSA. The CDR3 here is CASSWTSGAGDTQYF. The CDR3 nucleotides are TGTGCCAGCAGCTGGACTAGCGGGGCGGGAGATACGCAGTATTTT.

The count of this clone is one. The chain recombines TRBV7-2 with TRBJ2-5; the D gene is possibly TRBD1 (5 bases). Matching the DNA end better, TRBJ2-7 makes the J call doubtful. The CDR3 has 13 residues. Germline V lookup: CDR1 SGHTA, CDR2 FQGNSA. The CDR3 bases are TGTGCCAGCAGCTTAGAGCAGGGCTACGAGCAGTACTTC. Residues: CASSLEQGYEQYF.

The chain combines TRBV5-6 with TRBJ1-5; maybe TRBD1 (5 bases). Germline values: CDR1 SGHDT, CDR2 YYEEEE. The CDR3 sequence is 14 residues long. Trimming shortened V by 0 bases and J by 6 bases, and 10 bases separated the two germline ends. The CDR3 nucleotides read TGTGCCAGCAGCTTGGTGGGGCCTGGTCAGCCCCAGCATTTT. Translated, it gives CASSLVGPGQPQHF.

The chain joins TRBV5-1 to TRBJ2-7, with 9 bases identical to TRBD1. Germline CDR1 and CDR2: SGHRS and YFSETQ. This CDR3 spans 15 amino acids. V lost 0 bases and J lost 5; bases outside the gene matches: 6. The CDR3, as DNA: TGCGCCAGCAGCTTGGGGGACAGGGATATCAACGAGCAGTACTTC. Protein: CASSLGDRDINEQYF.

This clone was picked up a small number of times. V usage is TRBV5-4 and J usage is TRBJ1-5; D gene ambiguous. Trimming left V 1 base short and J 9 bases short, with 8 bases between. The CDR3 sequence is 12 residues long. CDR1 is SGHNT, CDR2 YYREEE, per germline (reference sequence). The CDR3: CASSLIGGPQHF. The DNA for the CDR3 is TGTGCCAGCAGCTTGATCGGAGGGCCCCAGCATTTT.

The chain links TRBV28 to TRBJ2-7, with 11 nucleotides matching TRBD2. CDR1 and CDR2 (germline): MDHEN, SYDVKM. The V segment lost 5 bases and the J segment 12 bases; nucleotides outside the gene matches: 12. This CDR3 comprises 14 residues. This CDR3 reads CASSAQTSGTSGYF. The CDR3 region has the DNA TGTGCCAGCAGTGCCCAGACTAGCGGGACATCTGGGTACTTC.

This clone has a handful of counts. The chain uses TRBV28 and TRBJ1-6; 9 nucleotides align to TRBD1. J lost 10 bases, V lost 9 bases, and 4 bases had no gene match. Germline values: CDR1 MDHEN, CDR2 SYDVKM. The CDR3 loop spans 12 amino acids. CDR3 coding DNA: TGTGCCAGTCACAGGGGGCAATCACCCCTCCACTTT. This encodes CASHRGQSPLHF.

This sequence joins TRBV6-2 or TRBV6-3 and TRBJ2-7, with 8 bases that match TRBD2. Germline assignment: CDR1 MNHEY and CDR2 SVGEGT. V was clipped by 3 bases and J by 4 bases; unmatched bases: 11. This CDR3 has 16 amino acids. The CDR3 DNA reads TGTGCCAGCAGTTATGTAAGGTCGGGAGGGCCTTACGAGCAGTACTTC. Protein: CASSYVRSGGPYEQYF.

J is TRBJ1-2 and V is TRBV2; D unresolved. In germline, CDR1 is SNHLY, CDR2 FYNNEI. The V end lost 8 bases, the J end lost 7 bases, and 17 bases lay between the germline ends. The CDR3 is 13 residues long. The chain's CDR3 is CASREGVGSGYTF. The DNA for the CDR3 is TGTGCCAGCCGGGAGGGCGTAGGGTCTGGCTACACCTTC.

The V and J genes are TRBV3-1 (or the pseudogene TRBV3-2) and TRBJ1-2; the D gene is possibly TRBD1 (5 bases). This CDR3 spans 14 amino acids. Germline CDR1 reads LGHDT; CDR2 reads YNNKEL (reference sequence). V gave up 4 bases and J gave up 5 bases, with 14 bases separating them. CDR3 in amino acids: CASSPTRQTYGYTF. In DNA, the CDR3 is TGTGCCAGCAGCCCCACGAGACAGACTTATGGCTACACCTTC.

J is TRBJ1-6 and V is TRBV6-2 or TRBV6-3; no reliable D call. The germline CDR1 and CDR2 sequences are MNHEY and SVGEGT. V lost 0 bases, J lost 4 bases, and 7 bases lay in between. The CDR3 is made up of 15 amino acids. CDR3 bases: TGTGCCAGCAGTTACTCGCGGCTGTATAATTCACCCCTCCACTTT. Amino acid sequence: CASSYSRLYNSPLHF.

The V call is TRBV5-4, the J call TRBJ2-5; 11 nucleotides agree with TRBD2. The CDR3 contains 15 residues. The V and J ends lost 3 bases and 1 base, in that order; junction bases with no gene match: 2. Germline V CDR1 and CDR2: SGHNT, YYREEE (reference sequence). CDR3 sequence reads: CASSWTSGPQETQYF. CDR3 coding DNA: TGTGCCAGCAGCTGGACTAGCGGGCCCCAAGAGACCCAGTACTTC.

This clone appeared once. This rearrangement joins TRBV27 to TRBJ1-6, with D possibly matching TRBD1 (6 bases). With 6 bases removed from V and 6 bases from J, the gap between germline ends came to 15 bases. Per the germline V gene, CDR1 is MNHEY and CDR2 is SMNVEV (reference sequence). The CDR3 totals 15 residues. The chain's CDR3 is CASRADSVSNSPLHF. The CDR3, as DNA: TGTGCCAGCAGAGCGGACAGCGTTTCTAATTCACCCCTCCACTTT.

This chain links TRBV6-2 or TRBV6-3 with TRBJ2-7; 12 bases line up with TRBD2. The CDR3 runs 14 residues. V shed 7 bases, J shed 12 bases, and the junction held 13 bases outside the gene matches. CDR1 MNHEY and CDR2 SVGEGT come from the germline V gene. The CDR3 sequence is CASNPTSGRGHAYF. CDR3 nucleotide sequence: TGTGCCAGCAACCCGACTAGCGGGAGAGGTCATGCGTACTTC.

The V and J genes are TRBV7-2 and TRBJ2-7; 8 bases are a match to TRBD1. This CDR3 region has 14 residues. V dropped 6 bases and J dropped 4; count of bases not matched to a gene: 8. Germline lookup yields CDR1 SGHTA and CDR2 FQGNSA. The DNA of the CDR3 is TGTGCCAGCAGTCCCGGGACAGGAATTTACGAGCAGTACTTC. Translated, it gives CASSPGTGIYEQYF. The full variable domain, completed using reference TRBV7-2 and TRBJ2-7, is GAGVSQSPSNKVTEKGKDVELRCDPISGHTALYWYRQSLGQGLEFLIYFQGNSAPDKSGLPSDRFSAERTGGSVSTLTIQRTQQEDSAVYLCASSPGTGIYEQYFGPGTRLTVT.